One and the same sample provided the 20 T cell receptor beta chains below, sequenced in a study of patients and donors after allogeneic stem cell transplantation. TCRdb reprocessed the RT-PCR reads with MiXCR, giving one entry per CDR3 protein. The profile covers 800,000 to 1,000,000 distinct CDR3 sequences, with roughly 18% appearing a single time and 5% to 6.5% taken by the ten largest. Sequenced material: blood, either unsorted or a sorted T cell fraction (not recorded which). The source of these receptors is a human donor who was either an allogeneic HSCT recipient or a stem cell or donor lymphocyte infusion donor (not recorded which). It is not recorded whose cells these are; they may come from a transplant donor.

The chain joins TRBV6-1 to TRBJ1-2; D not certain. Trimming removed 5 bases at V and 4 bases at J, with 14 bases between. CDR3 length: 14 residues. Germline CDR1 and CDR2: MNHNS and SASEGT. The DNA for the CDR3 is TGTGCCAGCAGTAGAGTCAAGGGTAGCTATGGCTACACCTTC. It encodes CASSRVKGSYGYTF.

This clonotype turned up a few times. The V and J genes are TRBV28 and TRBJ1-3; tentatively, D is TRBD1 (6 bases). The CDR3 loop spans 15 amino acids. The V end lost 4 bases, the J end lost 4 bases, and 14 bases lay between the germline ends. Germline assignment: CDR1 MDHEN and CDR2 SYDVKM. Written as DNA, the CDR3 is TGTGCCAGCAGTTCACAGGGAACGGGGGGAAACACCATATATTTT. This translates into CASSSQGTGGNTIYF.

This clonotype has more than one count but fewer than ten. The chain is built from TRBV30 and TRBJ1-1; D perhaps matches TRBD1 (5 bases). This CDR3 is 12 amino acids long. The germline CDR1 and CDR2 sequences are GTSNPN and SVGIG (reference sequence). With 5 bases removed from V and 2 bases from J, the gap between germline ends came to 9 bases. CDR3 protein: CAWDRLNTEAFF. In DNA, the CDR3 is TGTGCCTGGGACAGATTAAACACTGAAGCTTTCTTT.

This clonotype has a handful of counts. The V call is TRBV20-1, the J call TRBJ1-4, with 9 nucleotides matching TRBD1. In germline, CDR1 is DFQATT, CDR2 SNEGSKA (reference sequence). The V segment lost 0 bases and the J segment 11 bases; nucleotides outside the gene matches: 7. The CDR3 covers 14 residues. The CDR3 DNA sequence: TGCAGTGCTAGAGATTTGGACAGGGGACGGAAACTGTTTTTT. This gives the protein CSARDLDRGRKLFF.

The chain couples TRBV29-1 to TRBJ2-7; D might be TRBD1 (8 bases). The CDR3 extends over 13 amino acids. Germline CDR1 is SQVTM and CDR2 is ANQGSEA. V lost 4 bases and J lost 3, with 13 bases in between. CDR3 protein: CSVGQGRVYEQYF. The CDR3 DNA reads as TGCAGCGTTGGACAGGGGAGGGTCTACGAGCAGTACTTC.

This clonotype was counted at least ten times. The chain has TRBV12-3 or TRBV12-4 and TRBJ1-1, with a weak D call TRBD1 (5 bases). The CDR3 spans 13 residues. Trimming pared 3 bases from V and 1 base from J, leaving 6 bases between. The chain's CDR3 is CASSLTANTEAFF. The CDR3 nucleotides are TGTGCCAGCAGTTTGACAGCGAACACTGAAGCTTTCTTT.

This clonotype appeared a few times. The chain combines TRBV4-1 with TRBJ2-3; the D is unclear. Germline values: CDR1 MGHRA, CDR2 YSYEKL. The CDR3 runs to 15 residues. The ends were cut back, 0 bases at V and 2 bases at J, with 9 bases in the middle. The CDR3 coding sequence is TGCGCCAGCAGCCAAGATGCTGTCGCCACAGATACGCAGTATTTT. This codes for CASSQDAVATDTQYF.

This sequence joins TRBV4-1 and TRBJ1-5, with 10 bases fitting TRBD1. V was clipped by 0 bases and J by 6 bases; unmatched bases: 5. The CDR3 extends over 16 amino acids. The germline V gene encodes CDR1 MGHRA and CDR2 YSYEKL. The CDR3 protein is CASSQEGQGSGQPQHF. The CDR3 coding sequence is TGCGCCAGCAGCCAAGAGGGACAGGGGAGCGGTCAGCCCCAGCATTTT.

The V gene is TRBV20-1, the J gene TRBJ2-1; the D is unclear. V gave up 3 bases and J gave up 2 bases, with 14 bases separating them. Germline values: CDR1 DFQATT, CDR2 SNEGSKA (reference sequence). This CDR3 has 15 amino acids. The CDR3 reads CSARDRRKTYNEQFF. CDR3 DNA: TGCAGTGCTAGGGACCGCAGAAAGACCTACAATGAGCAGTTCTTC.

The chain employs TRBV20-1 and TRBJ2-1; the match to TRBD2 covers 9 bases. CDR1 is DFQATT, CDR2 SNEGSKA, per germline (reference sequence). V was pared by 5 bases and J by 4 bases, with 9 bases of the junction left unmatched. The CDR3 is made up of 15 amino acids. The CDR3 loop reads CSAVPPTSGYNEQFF. The CDR3 bases are TGCAGTGCTGTCCCGCCTACTAGCGGGTACAATGAGCAGTTCTTC.

The chain uses TRBV29-1 and TRBJ2-7; possibly TRBD1 for D (6 bases). V gave up 7 bases and J gave up 2 bases, with 9 bases separating them. The germline V gene has CDR1 SQVTM and CDR2 ANQGSEA. CDR3 size: 11 residues. The CDR3 DNA follows: TGCAGCGCTAGACAGGCCTACGAGCAGTACTTC. Its translation is CSARQAYEQYF.

This clonotype showed up just a few times. The CDR3 loop reads CASSESRGSNEQFF. In DNA, the CDR3 is TGTGCCAGCAGTGAATCTAGGGGGAGCAATGAGCAGTTCTTC. The chain joins TRBV2 to TRBJ2-1; D might be TRBD1 (6 bases). Germline values: CDR1 SNHLY, CDR2 FYNNEI. The CDR3 runs 14 residues. The ends were cut back, 2 bases at V and 6 bases at J, with 11 bases in the middle.

The V call is TRBV5-4, the J call TRBJ2-7; unclear D gene. V was trimmed by 1 base and J by 6 bases, leaving 11 bases between them. Germline CDR1 and CDR2: SGHNT and YYREEE (reference sequence). This CDR3 has 13 residues. CDR3 DNA sequence: TGTGCCAGCAGCTTGCAACCCAATCGCGAGCAGTACTTC. It translates to CASSLQPNREQYF.

J is TRBJ2-1 and V is TRBV27, with D possibly being TRBD2 (5 bases). The CDR3 has 13 amino acids. Germline V gene sequence: CDR1 MNHEY, CDR2 SMNVEV (reference sequence). V was shortened by 6 bases and J by 15 bases, with 21 bases between the two germline ends. The CDR3 DNA is TGTGCCAGCAGCAACAAACTCCCCAGAGGGCCGTTCTTC. This codes for CASSNKLPRGPFF.

This clonotype was seen a few times. V usage is TRBV7-2 and J usage is TRBJ2-1; D gene unclear. The CDR3 covers 12 residues. Germline CDR1 and CDR2: SGHTA and FQGNSA. Trimming removed 1 base at V and 8 bases at J, with 6 bases between. The CDR3 loop reads CASSLVWDEQFF. The CDR3 DNA is TGTGCCAGCAGCTTAGTATGGGATGAGCAGTTCTTC.

This clonotype was counted ten times or more. This chain links TRBV29-1 with TRBJ2-2; TRBD2 is a possible D gene (7 bases). Germline CDR1 SQVTM, CDR2 ANQGSEA. The V and J ends lost 7 bases and 0 bases respectively, with 12 bases between them. CDR3 length equals 14 residues. The CDR3 nucleotides read TGCAGCGCGCGGGGGCAGACGAACACCGGGGAGCTGTTTTTT. It codes for CSARGQTNTGELFF.

This clonotype was picked up a small number of times. V gene TRBV6-1 combines with J gene TRBJ1-2, with D possibly matching TRBD1 (6 bases). Per germline, CDR1 MNHNS and CDR2 SASEGT. The CDR3 loop spans 15 amino acids. The V gene lost 10 bases and the J gene lost 8 bases, with 26 bases spanning the gap. The CDR3 loop reads CATPRDAGAFSGYTF. In DNA form, the CDR3 reads TGTGCCACCCCCCGAGATGCGGGGGCTTTTTCCGGCTACACCTTC.

The rearrangement links TRBV7-2 to TRBJ2-7; D might be TRBD1 (5 bases). Trimming took 5 bases from V and 2 from J, leaving 13 bases between them. The V gene's germline CDR1 is SGHTA and CDR2 FQGNSA. The CDR3 length is 14 residues. The CDR3: CASSLNRYPYEQYF. The DNA for the CDR3 is TGTGCCAGCAGCCTTAACAGGTACCCCTACGAGCAGTACTTC. Using reference TRBV7-2 and TRBJ2-7 for the parts outside the CDR3, the full variable domain is GAGVSQSPSNKVTEKGKDVELRCDPISGHTALYWYRQSLGQGLEFLIYFQGNSAPDKSGLPSDRFSAERTGGSVSTLTIQRTQQEDSAVYLCASSLNRYPYEQYFGPGTRLTVT.

This clonotype was picked up a small number of times. V is TRBV20-1 and J is TRBJ2-2, with 9 bases matching TRBD2. The CDR3 has 15 amino acids. The germline CDR1 and CDR2 sequences are DFQATT and SNEGSKA (reference sequence). Trimming removed 4 bases from V and 7 bases from J; junction bases left unmatched: 10. This chain's CDR3 is CSATLAGGLLGELFF. DNA for the CDR3: TGCAGTGCTACCCTGGCGGGGGGGCTTCTCGGGGAGCTGTTTTTT.

The V gene is TRBV10-3, the J gene TRBJ2-7; unclear D gene. The CDR3 is made up of 13 amino acids. Deletions cut 7 bases from V and 0 bases from J, with 10 bases between. The germline V gene encodes CDR1 ENHRY and CDR2 SYGVKD. The CDR3 DNA sequence: TGTGCCATCAATCCCACGGACTCCTACGAGCAGTACTTC. It specifies CAINPTDSYEQYF.